The TCR beta chain described here comes from a study of response to subunit inactivated influenza vaccine. Ten or more counts support this clonotype. Its matching antigen is unknown. In TCRdb, the RT-PCR reads were re-called with MiXCR into one record per CDR3 protein. The sample holds 600,000 to 850,000 distinct CDR3 sequences, 13% to 15% seen once. Points from the study as a whole: T cells newly recruited by each seasonal influenza vaccination are few, the authors suggested.

Sample: PBMCs from blood, taken about 14 days before vaccination. The sequence derives from a middle-aged man who received an inactivated influenza vaccine.

The CDR3 nucleotides read TGCAGTGCCGGGACAGGCCAGGGGCATGAGCAGTTCTTC. Translating it yields CSAGTGQGHEQFF. The V call is TRBV29-1, the J call TRBJ2-1; 8 nucleotides align to TRBD1. The CDR3 length is 13 residues. Germline values: CDR1 SQVTM, CDR2 ANQGSEA.